This is a list of T cell receptor beta chains from one sample in a study of shared clonotypes between healthy human individuals. Only in-frame clones appear in the TCRdb table, and some are missing; sequencing was by immunoSEQ multiplex PCR. The table has 1,100,000 or so clones, 78% seen once; the top ten hold approximately 0.5%. Source material: memory CD4+ T cells from PBMCs. These receptors were taken from a man younger than 35 in good health. Some clones in this sample may be carry-over from other donors' samples. The CDR3 runs from the conserved cysteine through the conserved F or W. D genes are given only for firm matches. Size tells how often a clone was seen (once, few, many) or the class of an expanded clone, and some rows leave it out.

v_call: TRBV7-2
clone_size: .
d_call: TRBD2
j_call: TRBJ2-1
cdr3_aa: CASTPRRENEQFF
cdr3_nt: TGTGCCAGCACCCCGCGGCGGGAGAATGAGCAGTTCTTC

v_call: TRBV5-1
clone_size: .
d_call: .
j_call: TRBJ2-1
cdr3_aa: CASSYSTGYNEQFF
cdr3_nt: TGCGCCAGCAGCTATTCGACGGGATACAATGAGCAGTTCTTC

v_call: TRBV28
clone_size: .
d_call: .
j_call: TRBJ1-1
cdr3_aa: CASMPPLGGTEAFF
cdr3_nt: TGTGCCAGTATGCCGCCCCTGGGAGGTACTGAAGCTTTCTTT

v_call: TRBV29-1
clone_size: .
d_call: TRBD1
j_call: TRBJ2-3
cdr3_aa: CSAYSDRGRSTDTQYF
cdr3_nt: TGCAGCGCCTACTCGGACAGGGGGCGCAGCACAGATACGCAGTATTTT

v_call: TRBV19
clone_size: .
d_call: TRBD2
j_call: TRBJ2-1
cdr3_aa: CASSLPPVTSGRGNEQFF
cdr3_nt: TGTGCCAGTAGTCTTCCCCCTGTCACTAGCGGGAGGGGGAATGAGCAGTTCTTC

v_call: TRBV20-1
clone_size: .
d_call: .
j_call: TRBJ2-1
cdr3_aa: CSAIRDNEQFF
cdr3_nt: TGCAGTGCTATCCGCGACAATGAGCAGTTCTTC

v_call: TRBV7-3
clone_size: .
d_call: TRBD2
j_call: TRBJ2-2
cdr3_aa: CASSWGLAGAGELFF
cdr3_nt: TGTGCCAGCAGCTGGGGACTAGCGGGAGCCGGGGAGCTGTTTTTT

v_call: TRBV6-1
clone_size: .
d_call: TRBD1
j_call: TRBJ1-2
cdr3_aa: CASRTGGAGGYTF
cdr3_nt: TGTGCCAGCAGGACAGGGGGCGCTGGGGGCTACACCTTC

v_call: TRBV7-9
clone_size: .
d_call: .
j_call: TRBJ1-2
cdr3_aa: CALAEYTF
cdr3_nt: TGTGCCTTGGCCGAGTACACCTTC

v_call: TRBV7-2
clone_size: .
d_call: .
j_call: TRBJ2-7
cdr3_aa: CASSLAVRSYEQYF
cdr3_nt: TGTGCCAGCAGCTTAGCCGTCCGGTCCTACGAGCAGTACTTC

v_call: TRBV5-5
clone_size: .
d_call: .
j_call: TRBJ1-2
cdr3_aa: CASSLLYNPGPALYGYTF
cdr3_nt: TGTGCCAGCAGCTTGTTATACAACCCAGGGCCGGCCCTCTATGGCTACACCTTC

v_call: TRBV10-3
clone_size: .
d_call: .
j_call: TRBJ2-2
cdr3_aa: CAISGQNTGELFF
cdr3_nt: TGTGCCATCAGTGGACAGAACACCGGGGAGCTGTTTTTT

v_call: TRBV5-1
clone_size: .
d_call: .
j_call: TRBJ2-1
cdr3_aa: CASSLGPSPADEQFF
cdr3_nt: TGCGCCAGCAGCTTGGGACCCTCACCGGCCGATGAGCAGTTCTTC

v_call: TRBV19
clone_size: .
d_call: TRBD1
j_call: TRBJ2-3
cdr3_aa: CASSDTGDRGTQYF
cdr3_nt: TGTGCCAGTAGCGATACCGGGGACAGGGGTACGCAGTATTTT

v_call: TRBV11-1
clone_size: .
d_call: .
j_call: TRBJ2-1
cdr3_aa: CASSLGTLSYNEQFF
cdr3_nt: TGTGCCAGCAGCTTGGGGACGCTCTCCTACAATGAGCAGTTCTTC

v_call: TRBV6-5
clone_size: .
d_call: .
j_call: TRBJ1-2
cdr3_aa: CASSSGSIQGYTF
cdr3_nt: TGTGCCAGCAGTTCAGGGTCCATTCAGGGCTACACCTTC

v_call: TRBV28
clone_size: .
d_call: .
j_call: TRBJ1-2
cdr3_aa: CASPGNGGYTF
cdr3_nt: TGTGCCAGCCCGGGGAACGGTGGCTACACCTTC

v_call: TRBV6-1
clone_size: .
d_call: .
j_call: TRBJ1-5
cdr3_aa: CASSFKAVQPQHF
cdr3_nt: TGTGCCAGCAGTTTCAAGGCTGTCCAGCCCCAGCATTTT

v_call: TRBV5-8
clone_size: .
d_call: .
j_call: TRBJ1-2
cdr3_aa: CASSLGLQATYGYTF
cdr3_nt: TGTGCCAGCAGCTTGGGTCTACAGGCAACCTATGGCTACACCTTC

v_call: TRBV5-8
clone_size: .
d_call: .
j_call: TRBJ2-7
cdr3_aa: CASSWGRNYEQYF
cdr3_nt: TGTGCCAGCAGCTGGGGACGGAACTACGAGCAGTACTTC

v_call: TRBV5-1
clone_size: .
d_call: TRBD1
j_call: TRBJ2-3
cdr3_aa: CASSSDRGTDTQYF
cdr3_nt: TGCGCCAGCAGCTCGGACAGGGGCACAGATACGCAGTATTTT

v_call: TRBV11-2
clone_size: once
d_call: .
j_call: TRBJ2-7
cdr3_aa: CASGPGVPYEQYF
cdr3_nt: TGTGCCAGCGGCCCAGGGGTACCCTACGAGCAGTACTTC

v_call: TRBV6-5
clone_size: .
d_call: .
j_call: TRBJ2-7
cdr3_aa: CASRLQGPYEQYF
cdr3_nt: TGTGCCAGCAGGTTACAGGGACCCTACGAGCAGTACTTC

v_call: TRBV4-1
clone_size: few
d_call: TRBD1
j_call: TRBJ2-3
cdr3_aa: CASSQPRQGYTDTQYF
cdr3_nt: TGCGCCAGCAGCCAACCGAGACAGGGATACACAGATACGCAGTATTTT

v_call: TRBV30
clone_size: .
d_call: .
j_call: TRBJ2-7
cdr3_aa: CAWSVRSEQYF
cdr3_nt: TGTGCCTGGAGTGTACGGAGCGAGCAGTACTTC

v_call: TRBV7-9
clone_size: .
d_call: .
j_call: TRBJ2-5
cdr3_aa: CASSFSGKETQYF
cdr3_nt: TGTGCCAGCAGCTTTTCCGGGAAAGAGACCCAGTACTTC

v_call: TRBV11-2
clone_size: .
d_call: TRBD1
j_call: TRBJ2-1
cdr3_aa: CASSFGAARTGWNEQFF
cdr3_nt: TGTGCCAGCAGCTTTGGTGCGGCACGGACAGGGTGGAATGAGCAGTTCTTC

v_call: TRBV14
clone_size: .
d_call: TRBD1
j_call: TRBJ2-1
cdr3_aa: CASSQVPGQGDNEQFF
cdr3_nt: TGTGCCAGCAGCCAAGTACCGGGACAGGGAGACAATGAGCAGTTCTTC

v_call: TRBV2
clone_size: once
d_call: .
j_call: TRBJ2-7
cdr3_aa: CASGSSYEQYF
cdr3_nt: TGTGCCAGCGGCTCGAGCTACGAGCAGTACTTC

v_call: TRBV18
clone_size: .
d_call: .
j_call: TRBJ2-2
cdr3_aa: CASSLQGSGVTGELFF
cdr3_nt: TGTGCCAGCTCACTTCAGGGATCGGGTGTCACCGGGGAGCTGTTTTTT

v_call: TRBV6-1
clone_size: .
d_call: TRBD1
j_call: TRBJ2-7
cdr3_aa: CASIEGTGLTYEQYF
cdr3_nt: TGTGCCAGCATCGAGGGGACAGGGCTTACCTACGAGCAGTACTTC

v_call: TRBV4-3
clone_size: .
d_call: TRBD1
j_call: TRBJ1-1
cdr3_aa: CASSPGTAMNTEAFF
cdr3_nt: TGCGCCAGCAGCCCAGGGACAGCCATGAACACTGAAGCTTTCTTT

v_call: TRBV7-2
clone_size: .
d_call: .
j_call: TRBJ1-4
cdr3_aa: CASSLTRAEANEKLFF
cdr3_nt: TGTGCCAGCAGCTTAACGAGGGCGGAAGCTAATGAAAAACTGTTTTTT

v_call: TRBV9
clone_size: few
d_call: TRBD2
j_call: TRBJ2-1
cdr3_aa: CASSAYHTSGSRNEQFF
cdr3_nt: TGTGCCAGCAGCGCCTACCACACTAGCGGGAGCAGGAATGAGCAGTTCTTC

v_call: TRBV2
clone_size: .
d_call: .
j_call: TRBJ1-2
cdr3_aa: CASSGAPGNFGYGYTF
cdr3_nt: TGTGCCAGCAGTGGGGCCCCAGGAAATTTTGGCTATGGCTACACCTTC

v_call: TRBV6-1
clone_size: .
d_call: .
j_call: TRBJ2-1
cdr3_aa: CATWRTRPIYNEQFF
cdr3_nt: TGTGCCACCTGGAGGACAAGACCCATCTACAATGAGCAGTTCTTC

v_call: TRBV27
clone_size: .
d_call: .
j_call: TRBJ2-7
cdr3_aa: CASSSLYEQYF
cdr3_nt: TGTGCCAGCAGTTCACTTTACGAGCAGTACTTC

v_call: TRBV27
clone_size: .
d_call: .
j_call: TRBJ1-3
cdr3_aa: CASSLRPNYSGNTIYF
cdr3_nt: TGTGCCAGCAGTTTGCGCCCGAACTACTCTGGAAACACCATATATTTT

v_call: TRBV29-1
clone_size: .
d_call: .
j_call: TRBJ1-4
cdr3_aa: CSVELGVGGEKLFF
cdr3_nt: TGCAGCGTTGAGTTAGGGGTTGGTGGTGAAAAACTGTTTTTT

v_call: TRBV29-1
clone_size: .
d_call: .
j_call: TRBJ1-3
cdr3_aa: CSVEFSGNTIYF
cdr3_nt: TGCAGCGTTGAATTCTCTGGAAACACCATATATTTT

v_call: TRBV27
clone_size: .
d_call: .
j_call: TRBJ2-1
cdr3_aa: CASSLPGAGNEQFF
cdr3_nt: TGTGCCAGCAGTTTACCGGGAGCGGGTAATGAGCAGTTCTTC

v_call: TRBV9
clone_size: .
d_call: TRBD1
j_call: TRBJ1-4
cdr3_aa: CASSGQGQEKLFF
cdr3_nt: TGTGCCAGCAGCGGACAGGGGCAGGAAAAACTGTTTTTT

v_call: TRBV28
clone_size: .
d_call: .
j_call: TRBJ2-7
cdr3_aa: CASSSPGSHEQYF
cdr3_nt: TGTGCCAGCAGTTCCCCAGGGTCCCACGAGCAGTACTTC

v_call: TRBV20-1
clone_size: .
d_call: TRBD1
j_call: TRBJ1-4
cdr3_aa: CSAGDRDELFF
cdr3_nt: TGCAGTGCTGGTGACAGGGATGAACTGTTTTTT

v_call: TRBV5-1
clone_size: once
d_call: .
j_call: TRBJ2-5
cdr3_aa: CASSLRGREYQETQYF
cdr3_nt: TGCGCCAGCAGCTTGAGGGGCAGGGAGTACCAAGAGACCCAGTACTTC

v_call: TRBV6-5
clone_size: few
d_call: TRBD1
j_call: TRBJ2-3
cdr3_aa: CASTRGQGWTDTQYF
cdr3_nt: TGTGCCAGCACCCGGGGACAGGGGTGGACAGATACGCAGTATTTT

v_call: TRBV7-8
clone_size: .
d_call: TRBD1
j_call: TRBJ2-7
cdr3_aa: CASSPQGGQGLYEQYF
cdr3_nt: TGTGCCAGCAGCCCCCAGGGAGGACAGGGTTTGTACGAGCAGTACTTC

v_call: TRBV7-9
clone_size: many
d_call: TRBD2
j_call: TRBJ2-1
cdr3_aa: CASSLLGGPRNEQFF
cdr3_nt: TGTGCCAGCAGCCTGTTGGGAGGGCCAAGGAATGAGCAGTTCTTC

v_call: TRBV29-1
clone_size: .
d_call: .
j_call: TRBJ2-5
cdr3_aa: CSVEDPPGTQYF
cdr3_nt: TGCAGCGTTGAAGATCCTCCGGGGACCCAGTACTTC

v_call: TRBV28
clone_size: .
d_call: TRBD2
j_call: TRBJ2-5
cdr3_aa: CASSLAGGETQYF
cdr3_nt: TGTGCCAGCAGCCTAGCGGGAGGGGAGACCCAGTACTTC

v_call: TRBV25-1
clone_size: .
d_call: TRBD1
j_call: TRBJ2-7
cdr3_aa: CASSEPGQGVYEQYF
cdr3_nt: TGTGCCAGCAGTGAACCCGGACAGGGCGTTTACGAGCAGTACTTC

v_call: TRBV11-2
clone_size: .
d_call: .
j_call: TRBJ1-3
cdr3_aa: CASSLDPPSYGNTIYF
cdr3_nt: TGTGCCAGCAGCTTAGATCCGCCATCCTATGGAAACACCATATATTTT

v_call: TRBV5-1
clone_size: .
d_call: TRBD2
j_call: TRBJ2-2
cdr3_aa: CASSPLAGGELFF
cdr3_nt: TGCGCCAGCAGCCCGTTAGCGGGCGGGGAGCTGTTTTTT

v_call: TRBV18
clone_size: .
d_call: .
j_call: TRBJ1-1
cdr3_aa: CASSPLMNTEAFF
cdr3_nt: TGTGCCAGCTCACCACTCATGAACACTGAAGCTTTCTTT

v_call: TRBV7-9
clone_size: .
d_call: .
j_call: TRBJ1-1
cdr3_aa: CASGIGGNSAEAFF
cdr3_nt: TGTGCCAGCGGTATAGGAGGAAATAGCGCTGAAGCTTTCTTT

v_call: TRBV30
clone_size: .
d_call: .
j_call: TRBJ2-7
cdr3_aa: CAWSDDERGVEQYF
cdr3_nt: TGTGCCTGGAGCGATGACGAAAGGGGGGTCGAGCAGTACTTC

v_call: TRBV2
clone_size: .
d_call: .
j_call: TRBJ2-3
cdr3_aa: CASSAISSADTQYF
cdr3_nt: TGTGCCAGCAGTGCGATTAGCTCGGCAGATACGCAGTATTTT

v_call: TRBV7-2
clone_size: .
d_call: .
j_call: TRBJ2-2
cdr3_aa: CASSLAPRTNTGELFF
cdr3_nt: TGTGCCAGCAGCTTAGCTCCCAGAACGAACACCGGGGAGCTGTTTTTT

v_call: TRBV5-1
clone_size: .
d_call: TRBD1
j_call: TRBJ1-2
cdr3_aa: CASSLQGWYGYTF
cdr3_nt: TGCGCCAGCAGCTTACAGGGGTGGTATGGCTACACCTTC